This passage covers 20 T cell receptor beta chains from one sample sequenced in a study of OX40 agonist ivuxolimab in advanced cancers. Library generation was performed with the immunoSEQ multiplex PCR assay. The immuneACCESS repertoire file appears here via TCRdb, limited to in-frame rearrangements. These files lack a portion of the clones; in checked studies, under half of the deficit traces to unresolved V genes, and the cause of the others is not known. In all, the sample holds roughly 46,000 clones, and over 75% of those were seen once. Jointly, the top ten make up around 0.68% of the sample. Material: CD4+ or CD8+ T cells sorted from blood, obtained in a trial of the OX40 agonist ivuxolimab. These receptors came from an adult with an advanced solid tumor such as melanoma, head and neck, liver or kidney cancer.

The V gene is TRBV7-8, the J gene TRBJ1-1; 7 bases align to TRBD1. This CDR3 is 16 amino acids long. V was pared by 5 bases and J by 3 bases, with 12 bases of the junction left unmatched. The germline V gene has CDR1 SGHVS and CDR2 FQNEAQ. CDR3 sequence (DNA): TGTGCCAGCAGCCCCCCAGGGGGTATCGGTGACACTGAAGCTTTCTTT. This gives the protein CASSPPGGIGDTEAFF.

This clone was seen just once. One end of the junction does not line up with germline, which may come from a read error. This chain connects TRBV11-2 to TRBJ2-2; TRBD2 agrees at 10 bases. CDR1 is SGHAT and CDR2 is FQNNGV in the germline V gene. CDR3 length equals 17 residues. DNA for the CDR3: TGTGCCAGCAGCCCCCTGGGACTAGCGTCGAACATCGGGGAGCTGTTTTTT. As protein: CASSPLGLASNIGELFF.

The chain employs TRBV2 and TRBJ2-1, with 10 bases aligning to TRBD2. The CDR3 is 14 residues long. The trim removed 3 bases at V and 9 bases at J, leaving 5 bases unmatched. The germline gives CDR1 SNHLY, CDR2 FYNNEI. CDR3 coding DNA: TGTGCCAGCAGTGATGTGATAGCGGGAGGTGAGCAGTTCTTC. Its translation: CASSDVIAGGEQFF.

The V gene is TRBV2, the J gene TRBJ2-3; D remains unclear. CDR1 and CDR2 (germline): SNHLY, FYNNEI. This CDR3 comprises 13 residues. Trimming pared 7 bases from V and 5 bases from J, leaving 13 bases between. CDR3 nucleotides: TGTGCCAGCATTCGGCTTTGGCAAGATACGCAGTATTTT. Translating it yields CASIRLWQDTQYF.

The chain combines TRBV19 with TRBJ2-2, with no clear D. The CDR3 runs 15 residues. V lost 0 bases and J 5 bases, leaving 10 bases between the germline ends. Germline-derived CDR1 and CDR2 are LNHDA and SQIVND (reference sequence). The CDR3 spells CASSIDQIRTGELFF. CDR3 coding DNA: TGTGCCAGTAGTATAGATCAAATCAGGACCGGGGAGCTGTTTTTT.

The V gene is TRBV6-5, the J gene TRBJ2-1; 13 bases match TRBD2. This CDR3 has 15 residues. V lost 6 bases, J lost 7 bases, and 6 bases stayed unmatched. In germline, CDR1 is MNHEY, CDR2 SVGAGI. DNA for the CDR3: TGTGCCAGCAGGAGCGGACTAGCGGGAGTTAATGAGCAGTTCTTC. Protein product: CASRSGLAGVNEQFF.

V usage is TRBV9 and J usage is TRBJ1-1, with TRBD1 identical over 7 bases. Looked up from germline, CDR1 is SGDLS and CDR2 is YYNGEE. The CDR3 sequence is 15 residues long. V lost 0 bases to trimming and J lost 4 bases; unmatched junction nucleotides: 6. This chain's CDR3 is CASSVDRGRFTEAFF. CDR3 bases: TGTGCCAGCAGCGTAGATAGGGGGCGTTTCACTGAAGCTTTCTTT.

This clone has a single count. The chain joins TRBV11-2 to TRBJ2-1; no firm D call. The CDR3 length is 13 residues. Germline-derived CDR1 and CDR2 are SGHAT and FQNNGV. Trimming took off 1 base at V and 9 bases at J, with 10 bases between the two ends. The DNA for the CDR3 is TGTGCCAGCAGCTTAGCATCGTTCGTTGAGCAGTTCTTC. Its protein product is CASSLASFVEQFF.

This clone was counted only a few times. The gene calls are TRBV18 and TRBJ2-7; tentatively, D is TRBD1 or TRBD2 (5 bases each). The germline V gene encodes CDR1 KGHSH and CDR2 LQKENI. The CDR3 length is 13 residues. Trimming pared 5 bases from V and 5 bases from J, leaving 13 bases between. The CDR3 DNA reads as TGTGCCAGCTCATCGGACTGGGACGACGAGCAGTACTTC. Translating it yields CASSSDWDDEQYF. Full variable domain (remainder filled in from reference TRBV18 and TRBJ2-7): NAGVMQNPRHLVRRRGQEARLRCSPMKGHSHVYWYRQLPEEGLKFMVYLQKENIIDESGMPKERFSAEFPKEGPSILRIQQVVRGDSAAYFCASSSDWDDEQYFGPGTRLTVT.

This clone was seen a handful of times. The chain employs TRBV30 and TRBJ1-5; weak D call: TRBD1 (6 bases). This CDR3 is built from 14 residues. The V gene's germline CDR1 is GTSNPN and CDR2 SVGIG (reference sequence). V lost 2 bases and J lost 3, with 11 bases in between. CDR3 sequence (DNA): TGTGCCTGGAGTCCCGGACAGTTCAATCAGCCCCAGCATTTT. Protein: CAWSPGQFNQPQHF.

This chain uses TRBV10-3 with TRBJ2-5; weak D call: TRBD2 (6 bases). The germline V gene has CDR1 ENHRY and CDR2 SYGVKD. V lost 6 bases to trimming and J lost 5 bases, with 16 bases between them. CDR3 size: 14 residues. CDR3 coding DNA: TGTGCCATCAGATCAGCGGGCGGCGGGGAGACCCAGTACTTC. This gives the protein CAIRSAGGGETQYF.

The chain joins TRBV5-1 to TRBJ1-5; 7 bases match TRBD1. V lost 9 bases and J lost 4; bases outside the gene matches: 16. Germline CDR1 SGHRS, CDR2 YFSETQ. CDR3 size: 16 residues. The CDR3 here is CATPEAGTANNQPQHF. The CDR3 bases are TGCGCCACCCCAGAGGCTGGGACAGCCAATAATCAGCCCCAGCATTTT.

The V and J genes are TRBV5-1 and TRBJ2-1; D is unresolved. Looked up from germline, CDR1 is SGHRS and CDR2 is YFSETQ. This CDR3 has 11 residues. Trimming removed 0 bases from V and 9 bases from J, with 4 bases in between. In DNA, the CDR3 is TGCGCCAGCAGCTTGGCAAGTGAGCAGTTCTTC. Amino acid sequence: CASSLASEQFF.

The rearrangement links TRBV5-6 to TRBJ1-1, with a possible D match to TRBD1 (6 bases). The V end was cut by 4 bases, the J end by 10 bases, with 20 bases between. Germline-derived CDR1 and CDR2 are SGHDT and YYEEEE. This CDR3 region has 14 residues. Here the CDR3 reads CASSTRTWGAGAFF. The CDR3 DNA follows: TGTGCCAGCAGCACCCGGACATGGGGGGCCGGAGCTTTCTTT.

The chain links TRBV14 to TRBJ1-1; TRBD1 matches 7 bases. V lost 0 bases and J lost 1; bases outside the gene matches: 5. CDR1 and CDR2 (germline): SGHDN, FVKESK. The CDR3 is 16 amino acids. The CDR3 protein is CASSQDADRQNTEAFF. The CDR3 coding sequence is TGTGCCAGCAGCCAAGATGCGGACAGGCAGAACACTGAAGCTTTCTTT.

Only a few counts were recorded for this clone. V usage is TRBV5-4 and J usage is TRBJ2-1; D is unresolved. Germline CDR1 SGHNT, CDR2 YYREEE (reference sequence). The CDR3 runs 14 residues. Trimming removed 4 bases at V and 3 bases at J, with 11 bases between. The CDR3 loop reads CASSPQDGYNEQFF. The CDR3 DNA sequence: TGTGCCAGCAGCCCGCAGGACGGCTACAATGAGCAGTTCTTC. Based on the CDR3 plus reference TRBV5-4 and TRBJ2-1, the full variable domain is ETGVTQSPTHLIKTRGQQVTLRCSSQSGHNTVSWYQQALGQGPQFIFQYYREEENGRGNFPPRFSGLQFPNYSSELNVNALELDDSALYLCASSPQDGYNEQFFGPGTRLTVL.

The CDR3 DNA is TGTGCCAGCAGCTTGCTACAGGGGGCTAGCACAGATACGCAGTATTTT. Amino acids: CASSLLQGASTDTQYF. The V gene is TRBV5-8, the J gene TRBJ2-3, with TRBD1 matching over 9 bases. CDR1 and CDR2 (germline): SGHTS, YDEGEE. V dropped 1 base and J dropped 0; count of bases not matched to a gene: 3. There are 16 residues in the CDR3.

This chain joins TRBV6-5 and TRBJ1-5; D is undetermined. Germline V gives CDR1 MNHEY, CDR2 SVGAGI. CDR3 length equals 16 residues. V was trimmed by 0 bases and J by 1 base, leaving 10 bases between them. The CDR3 DNA reads as TGTGCCAGCAGTTACTCGACACCCGGGAGCAATCAGCCCCAGCATTTT. It translates to CASSYSTPGSNQPQHF.

The V call is TRBV4-1, the J call TRBJ2-1; D not resolved. The CDR3 consists of 14 residues. CDR1 is MGHRA, CDR2 YSYEKL, per germline. V lost 1 base and J lost 6, with 10 bases in between. The CDR3 bases are TGCGCCAGCAGCCAAGTGGCGGCTACCAATGAGCAGTTCTTC. Translating gives CASSQVAATNEQFF.

The chain joins TRBV2 to TRBJ1-1; D gene ambiguous. CDR1 is SNHLY and CDR2 is FYNNEI in the germline V gene. V dropped 8 bases and J dropped 3 bases, with 7 bases sitting between them. This CDR3 is 11 amino acids long. CDR3 loop: CASQFYTEAFF. In DNA, the CDR3 is TGTGCCAGCCAGTTTTACACTGAAGCTTTCTTT.